One sample yielded the 12 T cell receptor beta chains listed below, sequenced in a study of blood T cell repertoires in COVID-19. Profiling relied on immunoSEQ multiplex PCR, and the TCRdb table lists in-frame clones only, not all of them. The sample lists roughly 340,000 clones, around 87% occurring once. Sample: peripheral blood. The receptors come from a woman between 50 and 59 years old with COVID-19, enrolled during active disease.

The V call is TRBV27, the J call TRBJ2-2, with 8 positions matching TRBD2. Germline V gives CDR1 MNHEY, CDR2 SMNVEV (reference sequence). This CDR3 is built from 15 residues. J gave up 7 bases and V 4 bases, and 8 bases lay outside the gene matches. The CDR3 reads CASSSKSGSYGELFF. As DNA, the CDR3 is TGTGCCAGCAGTTCGAAAAGCGGGAGTTACGGGGAGCTGTTTTTT.

The chain combines TRBV10-2 with TRBJ2-3, with D perhaps TRBD2 (5 bases). CDR1 is WSHSY and CDR2 is SAAADI in the germline V gene. The CDR3 totals 15 residues. V lost 3 bases and J 1 base, leaving 11 bases between the germline ends. The CDR3 sequence is CASSELGRGTDTQYF. DNA for the CDR3: TGCGCCAGCAGTGAACTGGGGAGAGGCACAGATACGCAGTATTTT.

The chain recombines TRBV25-1 with TRBJ1-1, with 7 bases fitting TRBD1. This CDR3 has 15 amino acids. The germline gives CDR1 MGHDK, CDR2 SYGVNS. Trimming removed 8 bases from V and 4 bases from J; junction bases left unmatched: 13. The CDR3 sequence is CASSRDSSASTEAFF. The CDR3 nucleotides are TGTGCCAGCTCCCGGGACAGCAGTGCGAGCACTGAAGCTTTCTTT.

The table lists this clone with a count of one. The rearrangement uses TRBV3-1 (or the pseudogene TRBV3-2) and TRBJ2-3; no clear D gene. This CDR3 contains 16 residues. The V end lost 0 bases, the J end lost 1 base, and 11 bases lay between the germline ends. Germline lookup yields CDR1 LGHDT and CDR2 YNNKEL (reference sequence). CDR3 bases: TGTGCCAGCAGCCAAGATCTCGGAGCTGGCACAGATACGCAGTATTTT. It encodes CASSQDLGAGTDTQYF.

The chain has TRBV30 and TRBJ1-4, with D uncertain. CDR3 length equals 16 residues. V gave up 0 bases and J gave up 4 bases, with 15 bases separating them. CDR1 is GTSNPN, CDR2 SVGIG, per germline (reference sequence). The CDR3 reads CAWSVQGGLYNEKLFF. CDR3 bases: TGTGCCTGGAGTGTACAAGGCGGACTGTATAATGAAAAACTGTTTTTT.

This clone was seen more than once but under ten times. CDR3 protein: CASTAIAGGREQFF. CDR3 coding DNA: TGTGCCAGTACCGCCATAGCGGGAGGACGGGAGCAGTTCTTC. This sequence joins TRBV19 and TRBJ2-1, with 10 nucleotides matching TRBD2. V gave up 7 bases and J gave up 10 bases; unmatched junction bases: 10. The germline V gene has CDR1 LNHDA and CDR2 SQIVND (reference sequence). The CDR3 has 14 residues.

The V gene is TRBV30, the J gene TRBJ1-4, with 9 bases fitting TRBD1. V gave up 7 bases and J gave up 3 bases; unmatched junction bases: 9. The CDR3 contains 15 residues. The germline gives CDR1 GTSNPN, CDR2 SVGIG (reference sequence). The DNA for the CDR3 is TGTGCCTACCGGGGACAGGGTACCTCTAATGAAAAACTGTTTTTT. The encoded protein is CAYRGQGTSNEKLFF.

This chain links TRBV27 with TRBJ2-7, with 11 nucleotides matching TRBD2. This CDR3 region has 15 residues. Germline trimming cut 5 bases from V and 3 bases from J; bases unmatched to any gene: 6. Germline values: CDR1 MNHEY, CDR2 SMNVEV (reference sequence). This CDR3 is CASSTVAGGSYEQYF. The CDR3 region has the DNA TGTGCCAGCAGTACCGTAGCGGGAGGGAGCTACGAGCAGTACTTC.

The chain combines TRBV5-4 with TRBJ2-2, with unresolved D. Trimming cost V 2 bases and J 0 bases, with 11 bases left between them. Germline values: CDR1 SGHNT, CDR2 YYREEE (reference sequence). The CDR3 contains 16 residues. In nucleotides, the CDR3 is TGTGCCAGCAGCTTAAATCCGGCGGCGAACACCGGGGAGCTGTTTTTT. This encodes CASSLNPAANTGELFF.

The chain links TRBV5-1 to TRBJ2-4; TRBD2 agrees at 9 bases. After removal of 7 bases from V and 3 bases from J, the junction contained 8 bases not matched to a gene. The germline V gene encodes CDR1 SGHRS and CDR2 YFSETQ. There are 15 residues in the CDR3. The CDR3 coding sequence is TGCGCCAGCGGGAGGGTAGCGGGAGACAAAAACATTCAGTACTTC. Amino acids: CASGRVAGDKNIQYF. Full variable domain (missing parts from reference TRBV5-1 and TRBJ2-4): KAGVTQTPRYLIKTRGQQVTLSCSPISGHRSVSWYQQTPGQGLQFLFEYFSETQRNKGNFPGRFSGRQFSNSRSEMNVSTLELGDSALYLCASGRVAGDKNIQYFGAGTRLSVL.

The chain combines TRBV19 with TRBJ1-5; 9 nucleotides align to TRBD1. Germline lookup yields CDR1 LNHDA and CDR2 SQIVND (reference sequence). Germline trimming cut 4 bases from V and 6 bases from J; bases unmatched to any gene: 10. CDR3 length equals 16 residues. CDR3 region: CASSTYPGTGFQPQHF. The CDR3 bases are TGTGCCAGTAGTACCTACCCCGGGACAGGGTTTCAGCCCCAGCATTTT.

The V and J genes are TRBV4-1 and TRBJ1-6; 9 bases map to TRBD1. Per germline, CDR1 MGHRA and CDR2 YSYEKL. V gave up 0 bases and J gave up 2 bases; unmatched junction bases: 5. The CDR3 has 18 residues. The CDR3: CASSQEGQGYPYNSPLHF. CDR3 bases: TGCGCCAGCAGCCAAGAGGGACAGGGTTATCCCTATAATTCACCCCTCCACTTT.